One sample yielded the 28 T cell receptor beta chains listed below, sequenced in a study of cytomegalovirus exposure and HLA in healthy donors. The PCR contained 60 Vbeta and 13 Jbeta primers. Sequencing used immunoSEQ multiplex PCR; TCRdb keeps in-frame clones, though not all of them. The sample lists about 130,000 clones; approximately 82% were seen once. Sequencing was carried out using PBMCs. Receptors originate from a boy between 2 and 15 years old in good health and CMV-seronegative.

The chain is built from TRBV27 and TRBJ2-3; weak D call: TRBD1 (6 bases). Germline V gene lookup returns CDR1 MNHEY and CDR2 SMNVEV (reference sequence). V was pared by 2 bases and J by 4 bases, with 10 bases between. The CDR3 is 14 residues long. The CDR3 sequence is CASSLDRFPDTQYF. CDR3 bases: TGTGCCAGCAGTTTAGACAGGTTCCCAGATACGCAGTATTTT.

The genes are TRBV9 and TRBJ2-2; 8 nucleotides match TRBD2. Germline CDR1 reads SGDLS; CDR2 reads YYNGEE. V shed 3 bases, J shed 6 bases, and the junction held 16 bases outside the gene matches. The CDR3 has 18 residues. The CDR3 sequence is CASSGQLFSGTRAGELFF. CDR3 DNA: TGTGCCAGCAGCGGCCAACTATTTTCCGGGACTAGGGCCGGGGAGCTGTTTTTT.

The chain recombines TRBV9 with TRBJ2-3; maybe TRBD2 (5 bases). Trimming took off 0 bases at V and 0 bases at J, with 11 bases between the two ends. Per germline, CDR1 SGDLS and CDR2 YYNGEE. The CDR3 loop spans 16 amino acids. CDR3 protein: CASSVGGGSSTDTQYF. As DNA, the CDR3 is TGTGCCAGCAGCGTAGGTGGCGGGTCTAGCACAGATACGCAGTATTTT.

CDR3 loop: CASSQIPSGGETQYF. CDR3 bases: TGCGCCAGCAGCCAGATTCCTTCCGGAGGGGAGACCCAGTACTTC. The chain recombines TRBV5-1 with TRBJ2-5, with D maybe TRBD2 (6 bases). V was trimmed by 4 bases and J by 5 bases, leaving 18 bases between them. The CDR3 sequence is 15 residues long. The V gene's germline CDR1 is SGHRS and CDR2 YFSETQ.

The chain couples TRBV5-1 to TRBJ1-2; D perhaps matches TRBD1 (5 bases). The CDR3 loop spans 15 amino acids. Germline V gives CDR1 SGHRS, CDR2 YFSETQ. V was trimmed by 0 bases and J by 4 bases, leaving 13 bases between them. The CDR3 nucleotides read TGCGCCAGCAGCTTGGAGTCGGGGGGAAGCTATGGCTACACCTTC. Protein: CASSLESGGSYGYTF.

Concerning this clone: The junction shows a germline mismatch at one end, possibly a read error. The chain recombines TRBV7-9 with TRBJ1-2; D unclear. The CDR3 has 13 amino acids. The germline CDR1 and CDR2 sequences are SEHNR and FQNEAQ (reference sequence). CDR3 DNA sequence: TGTTCCAGCAGCTTCTGGAGCGACTATGGCTACACCTTC. It encodes CSSSFWSDYGYTF.

The chain recombines TRBV13 with TRBJ1-2; TRBD1 matches 9 bases. J gave up 6 bases and V 5 bases, and 7 bases lay outside the gene matches. Germline CDR1 PRHDT, CDR2 FYEKMQ (reference sequence). This CDR3 contains 14 residues. Written as DNA, the CDR3 is TGTGCCAGCAGCCCTACGACAGGGGGAAATGGCTACACCTTC. This gives the protein CASSPTTGGNGYTF.

CDR3 in DNA: TGTGCCAGCAGCTACGTGCGGACAGGCCCCCACGAGCAGTACGTC. It translates to CASSYVRTGPHEQYV. The chain joins TRBV7-8 to TRBJ2-7; 7 bases line up with TRBD1. The CDR3 has 15 amino acids. Trimming at V came to 4 bases and at J to 5 bases, leaving 11 bases not matched to a gene. Looked up from germline, CDR1 is SGHVS and CDR2 is FQNEAQ.

About this clone: Other DNA sequences within the sample encode an identical CDR3. This chain connects TRBV29-1 to TRBJ1-5; D might be TRBD1 (5 bases). The V gene's germline CDR1 is SQVTM and CDR2 ANQGSEA. The CDR3 is made up of 13 amino acids. Trimming stripped 6 bases from V and 4 bases from J, with 13 bases between. In DNA, the CDR3 is TGCAGCGTGGGACGTGGGGGGAATCAGCCCCAGCATTTT. It yields the protein CSVGRGGNQPQHF.

The chain carries TRBV5-4 and TRBJ2-5; perhaps TRBD2 as D (5 bases). V dropped 3 bases and J dropped 2 bases, with 14 bases sitting between them. CDR1 is SGHNT and CDR2 is YYREEE in the germline V gene (reference sequence). This CDR3 has 15 amino acids. The CDR3 nucleotides read TGTGCCAGCAGCTGGACGGACTCCTGGCAAGAGACCCAGTACTTC. It is translated as CASSWTDSWQETQYF.

This clone was counted a single time. This chain joins TRBV18 and TRBJ2-3; 8 bases are a match to TRBD2. CDR1 is KGHSH and CDR2 is LQKENI in the germline V gene. V shed 3 bases, J shed 1 base, and the junction held 3 bases outside the gene matches. The CDR3 has 15 amino acids. CDR3: CASSPAGGGTDTQYF. The CDR3, as DNA: TGTGCCAGCTCACCTGCGGGAGGTGGCACAGATACGCAGTATTTT.

This chain links TRBV6-4 with TRBJ2-2, with D maybe TRBD1 (5 bases). The CDR3 contains 14 residues. V gave up 3 bases and J gave up 0 bases, with 5 bases separating them. The germline V gene has CDR1 MRHNA and CDR2 SNTAGT. CDR3 in amino acids: CASSEDTNTGELFF. For the CDR3, the DNA is TGTGCCAGCAGTGAGGACACGAACACCGGGGAGCTGTTTTTT.

The V call is TRBV6-1, the J call TRBJ1-1; D perhaps matches TRBD1 (5 bases). V was shortened by 8 bases and J by 5 bases, with 12 bases between the two germline ends. In germline, CDR1 is MNHNS, CDR2 SASEGT. The CDR3 has 12 residues. The CDR3 bases are TGTGCCAGCTTAGTAGGGGTAACTGAAGCTTTCTTT. It specifies CASLVGVTEAFF.

This clone was found a few times. The V call is TRBV19, the J call TRBJ1-5, with 10 bases that match TRBD1. Germline CDR1 reads LNHDA; CDR2 reads SQIVND (reference sequence). The V and J ends lost 6 bases and 1 base, in that order; junction bases with no gene match: 12. The CDR3 is 18 residues long. DNA of the CDR3: TGTGCCAGTAGGAAAACAGGACAGGGGGGGTTGAGCAATCAGCCCCAGCATTTT. This sequence encodes CASRKTGQGGLSNQPQHF. Complete variable domain (other parts from reference TRBV19 and TRBJ1-5): DGGITQSPKYLFRKEGQNVTLSCEQNLNHDAMYWYRQDPGQGLRLIYYSQIVNDFQKGDIAEGYSVSREKKESFPLTVTSAQKNPTAFYLCASRKTGQGGLSNQPQHFGDGTRLSIL.

The rearrangement joins TRBV9 to TRBJ2-7; D is undetermined. The V end was cut by 4 bases, the J end by 0 bases, with 8 bases between. The germline gives CDR1 SGDLS, CDR2 YYNGEE. This CDR3 is 13 amino acids long. This CDR3 is CASSPFSSYEQYF. The DNA for the CDR3 is TGTGCCAGCAGCCCTTTTAGCTCCTACGAGCAGTACTTC.

The chain is built from TRBV9 and TRBJ2-7; 8 bases are a match to TRBD1. J gave up 0 bases and V 0 bases, and 2 bases lay outside the gene matches. Germline V lookup: CDR1 SGDLS, CDR2 YYNGEE. CDR3 length equals 15 residues. CDR3 DNA: TGTGCCAGCAGCGTAGGGACAGGGAGCTCCTACGAGCAGTACTTC. Translating gives CASSVGTGSSYEQYF.

The chain joins TRBV7-9 to TRBJ2-7, with a possible D match to TRBD1 (6 bases). This CDR3 contains 15 residues. The germline V gene encodes CDR1 SEHNR and CDR2 FQNEAQ (reference sequence). Here the CDR3 reads CSSSLLRDTAYEQYV. DNA of the CDR3: TGTTCCAGCAGCTTACTCCGGGACACCGCCTACGAGCAGTACGTC.

The CDR3, as DNA: TGTGCCAGCAGCTCCCTTCAGGGTAACTATGGCTACACCTTC. It is translated as CASSSLQGNYGYTF. This rearrangement joins TRBV27 to TRBJ1-2; D is perhaps TRBD1 (5 bases). In germline, CDR1 is MNHEY, CDR2 SMNVEV (reference sequence). V lost 6 bases and J 1 base, leaving 12 bases between the germline ends. The CDR3 covers 14 residues.

V is TRBV7-2 and J is TRBJ1-3; D unresolved. The V and J ends lost 2 bases and 0 bases respectively, with 8 bases between them. Germline CDR1 SGHTA, CDR2 FQGNSA. The CDR3 covers 15 residues. The CDR3 DNA reads as TGTGCCAGCAGCTTAAATCCTTTCTCTGGAAACACCATATATTTT. This translates into CASSLNPFSGNTIYF. The entire variable domain, with the rest obtained from reference TRBV7-2 and TRBJ1-3, is as follows: GAGVSQSPSNKVTEKGKDVELRCDPISGHTALYWYRQSLGQGLEFLIYFQGNSAPDKSGLPSDRFSAERTGGSVSTLTIQRTQQEDSAVYLCASSLNPFSGNTIYFGEGSWLTVV.

The V and J genes are TRBV21-1 and TRBJ2-7; TRBD2 is taken as the D call from the table, unchecked against the DNA. TRBV21-1 is a listed pseudogene. The CDR3 has 10 amino acids. The CDR3 DNA sequence: TGTGCCAGCAGCAAAGATAGGAGGTTCGTC. It translates to CASSKDRRFV.

The rearrangement links TRBV27 to TRBJ2-2, with D possibly TRBD1 on 5 matching bases. V was shortened by 0 bases and J by 4 bases, with 12 bases between the two germline ends. The germline CDR1 and CDR2 sequences are MNHEY and SMNVEV (reference sequence). The CDR3 has 16 amino acids. CDR3 amino acids: CASSLSAGFGTGELFF. For the CDR3, the DNA is TGTGCCAGCAGTTTATCGGCAGGGTTTGGCACCGGGGAGCTGTTTTTT.

The chain carries TRBV19 and TRBJ2-1; the match to TRBD1 covers 8 bases. Trimming cost V 5 bases and J 0 bases; bases outside gene matches: 6. In germline, CDR1 is LNHDA, CDR2 SQIVND (reference sequence). CDR3 length: 16 amino acids. CDR3 DNA sequence: TGTGCCAGTAGTGCCCCGACAGGGGTCTCCTACAATGAGCAGTTCTTC. This codes for CASSAPTGVSYNEQFF.

J is TRBJ2-4 and V is TRBV19; D is perhaps TRBD2 (5 bases). From germline, CDR1 is LNHDA and CDR2 SQIVND (reference sequence). There are 14 residues in the CDR3. The V gene lost 10 bases and the J gene lost 1 base, with 14 bases spanning the gap. The CDR3 loop reads CATSQPGAKNIQYF. The CDR3 nucleotides are TGTGCCACTTCCCAGCCGGGGGCCAAAAACATTCAGTACTTC.

The CDR3 DNA reads as TGCAGCGGGCTACAGGGGGCCCTAGGGACTAACTATGGCTACACCTTC. This codes for CSGLQGALGTNYGYTF. The chain is built from TRBV29-1 and TRBJ1-2; 9 positions agree with TRBD1. Germline lookup yields CDR1 SQVTM and CDR2 ANQGSEA. The V gene end was trimmed by 7 bases and the J gene end by 0 bases; junction bases not matched to a gene: 12. The CDR3 consists of 16 residues.

The chain joins TRBV5-1 to TRBJ1-1, with D possibly being TRBD1 (6 bases). The CDR3 loop spans 15 amino acids. V shed 3 bases and J shed 1 base, with 13 bases lying between them. From germline, CDR1 is SGHRS and CDR2 YFSETQ. This CDR3 is CASSWGPGGNTEAFF. The CDR3, as DNA: TGCGCCAGCAGCTGGGGGCCGGGCGGGAACACTGAAGCTTTCTTT. The full variable domain, its missing parts supplied by reference TRBV5-1 and TRBJ1-1, is KAGVTQTPRYLIKTRGQQVTLSCSPISGHRSVSWYQQTPGQGLQFLFEYFSETQRNKGNFPGRFSGRQFSNSRSEMNVSTLELGDSALYLCASSWGPGGNTEAFFGQGTRLTVV.

The chain uses TRBV19 and TRBJ1-1, with D maybe TRBD1 (5 bases). V shed 2 bases and J shed 5 bases, with 12 bases lying between them. CDR3 size: 14 residues. Germline lookup yields CDR1 LNHDA and CDR2 SQIVND (reference sequence). The CDR3 nucleotides are TGTGCCAGTAGTATATGGGGGGAACGGACTGAAGCTTTCTTT. Its protein product is CASSIWGERTEAFF.

This CDR3 reads CASSYSKRYDEKLFF. CDR3 coding DNA: TGTGCCAGCAGTTACTCGAAGAGGTACGATGAAAAACTGTTTTTT. V gene TRBV6-6 combines with J gene TRBJ1-4; D gene uncertain. The V end was cut by 0 bases, the J end by 6 bases, with 11 bases between. The CDR3 spans 15 residues. CDR1 and CDR2 (germline): MNHNY, SVGAGI (reference sequence).

The chain has TRBV4-1 and TRBJ2-7; D might be TRBD2 (6 bases). CDR1 is MGHRA, CDR2 YSYEKL, per germline. The CDR3 has 15 amino acids. V lost 3 bases, J lost 7 bases, and 19 bases lay in between. The CDR3 bases are TGCGCCAGCAGCCAGCATGCCGGCGGGGAGCGAGAGCAGTACGTC. Its translation: CASSQHAGGEREQYV.